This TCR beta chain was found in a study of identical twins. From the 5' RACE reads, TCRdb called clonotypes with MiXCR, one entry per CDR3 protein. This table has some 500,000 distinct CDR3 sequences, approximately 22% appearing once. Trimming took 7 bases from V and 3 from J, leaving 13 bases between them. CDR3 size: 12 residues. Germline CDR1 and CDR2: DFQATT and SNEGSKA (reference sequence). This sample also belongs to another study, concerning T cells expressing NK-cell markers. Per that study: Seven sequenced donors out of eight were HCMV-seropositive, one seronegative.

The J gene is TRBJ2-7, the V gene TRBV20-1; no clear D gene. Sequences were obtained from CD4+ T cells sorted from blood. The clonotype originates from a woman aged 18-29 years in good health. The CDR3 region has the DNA TGCAGTGGTATAACAGACCTCTACGAGCAGTACTTC. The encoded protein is CSGITDLYEQYF.